This record looks at one TCR beta chain sequence and its context. This sample stems from a study of blood T cell repertoires in COVID-19. For the study at large: Collection of acute and convalescent COVID-19 samples took place in the United States, Italy and Spain. Sources were T cells, B-cell-depleted T cells, or PBMCs; the material itself was cDNA or gDNA.

The germline V gene encodes CDR1 GTSNPN and CDR2 SVGIG (reference sequence). With 4 bases removed from V and 5 bases from J, the gap between germline ends came to 20 bases. The CDR3 is 15 residues long. Under the authors' procedure: Nucleated cell counts were estimated from reference gene primer amplification. Profiled with immunoSEQ multiplex PCR; TCRdb holds only in-frame clones, not every one. D and trimming were read from the DNA, whereas the V and J calls and clone size are those reported in that table. The sample records about 250,000 clones, around 82% being singletons. This clonotype originated in a man older than 75 with acute or convalescent COVID-19. The chain has TRBV30 and TRBJ1-2, with D tentatively TRBD1 (5 bases). Sequenced input: peripheral blood. In DNA form, the CDR3 reads TGTGCCTGGACCGCCAGCGGGGGGTCGCCTTATGGCTACACCTTC. It specifies CAWTASGGSPYGYTF.